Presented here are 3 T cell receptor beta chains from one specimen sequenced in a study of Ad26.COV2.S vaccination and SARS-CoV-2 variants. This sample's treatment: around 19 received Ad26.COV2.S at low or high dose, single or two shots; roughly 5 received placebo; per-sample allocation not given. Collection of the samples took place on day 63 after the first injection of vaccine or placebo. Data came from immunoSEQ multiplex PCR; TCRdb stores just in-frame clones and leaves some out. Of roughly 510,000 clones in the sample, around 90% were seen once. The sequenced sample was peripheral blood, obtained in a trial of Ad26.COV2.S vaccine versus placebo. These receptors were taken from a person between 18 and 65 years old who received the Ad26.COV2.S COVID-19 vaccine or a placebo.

This CDR3 is CASGEIVEQYF. The CDR3 DNA reads as TGTGCCAGCGGCGAGATAGTTGAGCAGTACTTC. The chain is built from TRBV7-2 and TRBJ2-7; D is uncertain. Trimming stripped 8 bases from V and 7 bases from J, with 12 bases between. The CDR3 consists of 11 residues. CDR1 is SGHTA and CDR2 is FQGNSA in the germline V gene.

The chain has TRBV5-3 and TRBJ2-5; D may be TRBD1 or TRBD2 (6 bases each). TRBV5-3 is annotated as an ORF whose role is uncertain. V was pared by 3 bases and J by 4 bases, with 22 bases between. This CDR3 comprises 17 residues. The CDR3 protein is CARSSGAHCPGLETQYF. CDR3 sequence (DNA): TGTGCCAGAAGCTCGGGGGCCCACTGCCCAGGGCTAGAGACCCAGTACTTC.

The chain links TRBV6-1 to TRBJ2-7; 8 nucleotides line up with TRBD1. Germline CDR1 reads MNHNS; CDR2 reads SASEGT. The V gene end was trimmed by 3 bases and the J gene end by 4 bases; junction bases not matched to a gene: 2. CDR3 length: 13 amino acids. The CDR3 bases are TGTGCCAGCAGTGACCGGGACAGGTACGAGCAGTACTTC. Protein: CASSDRDRYEQYF.